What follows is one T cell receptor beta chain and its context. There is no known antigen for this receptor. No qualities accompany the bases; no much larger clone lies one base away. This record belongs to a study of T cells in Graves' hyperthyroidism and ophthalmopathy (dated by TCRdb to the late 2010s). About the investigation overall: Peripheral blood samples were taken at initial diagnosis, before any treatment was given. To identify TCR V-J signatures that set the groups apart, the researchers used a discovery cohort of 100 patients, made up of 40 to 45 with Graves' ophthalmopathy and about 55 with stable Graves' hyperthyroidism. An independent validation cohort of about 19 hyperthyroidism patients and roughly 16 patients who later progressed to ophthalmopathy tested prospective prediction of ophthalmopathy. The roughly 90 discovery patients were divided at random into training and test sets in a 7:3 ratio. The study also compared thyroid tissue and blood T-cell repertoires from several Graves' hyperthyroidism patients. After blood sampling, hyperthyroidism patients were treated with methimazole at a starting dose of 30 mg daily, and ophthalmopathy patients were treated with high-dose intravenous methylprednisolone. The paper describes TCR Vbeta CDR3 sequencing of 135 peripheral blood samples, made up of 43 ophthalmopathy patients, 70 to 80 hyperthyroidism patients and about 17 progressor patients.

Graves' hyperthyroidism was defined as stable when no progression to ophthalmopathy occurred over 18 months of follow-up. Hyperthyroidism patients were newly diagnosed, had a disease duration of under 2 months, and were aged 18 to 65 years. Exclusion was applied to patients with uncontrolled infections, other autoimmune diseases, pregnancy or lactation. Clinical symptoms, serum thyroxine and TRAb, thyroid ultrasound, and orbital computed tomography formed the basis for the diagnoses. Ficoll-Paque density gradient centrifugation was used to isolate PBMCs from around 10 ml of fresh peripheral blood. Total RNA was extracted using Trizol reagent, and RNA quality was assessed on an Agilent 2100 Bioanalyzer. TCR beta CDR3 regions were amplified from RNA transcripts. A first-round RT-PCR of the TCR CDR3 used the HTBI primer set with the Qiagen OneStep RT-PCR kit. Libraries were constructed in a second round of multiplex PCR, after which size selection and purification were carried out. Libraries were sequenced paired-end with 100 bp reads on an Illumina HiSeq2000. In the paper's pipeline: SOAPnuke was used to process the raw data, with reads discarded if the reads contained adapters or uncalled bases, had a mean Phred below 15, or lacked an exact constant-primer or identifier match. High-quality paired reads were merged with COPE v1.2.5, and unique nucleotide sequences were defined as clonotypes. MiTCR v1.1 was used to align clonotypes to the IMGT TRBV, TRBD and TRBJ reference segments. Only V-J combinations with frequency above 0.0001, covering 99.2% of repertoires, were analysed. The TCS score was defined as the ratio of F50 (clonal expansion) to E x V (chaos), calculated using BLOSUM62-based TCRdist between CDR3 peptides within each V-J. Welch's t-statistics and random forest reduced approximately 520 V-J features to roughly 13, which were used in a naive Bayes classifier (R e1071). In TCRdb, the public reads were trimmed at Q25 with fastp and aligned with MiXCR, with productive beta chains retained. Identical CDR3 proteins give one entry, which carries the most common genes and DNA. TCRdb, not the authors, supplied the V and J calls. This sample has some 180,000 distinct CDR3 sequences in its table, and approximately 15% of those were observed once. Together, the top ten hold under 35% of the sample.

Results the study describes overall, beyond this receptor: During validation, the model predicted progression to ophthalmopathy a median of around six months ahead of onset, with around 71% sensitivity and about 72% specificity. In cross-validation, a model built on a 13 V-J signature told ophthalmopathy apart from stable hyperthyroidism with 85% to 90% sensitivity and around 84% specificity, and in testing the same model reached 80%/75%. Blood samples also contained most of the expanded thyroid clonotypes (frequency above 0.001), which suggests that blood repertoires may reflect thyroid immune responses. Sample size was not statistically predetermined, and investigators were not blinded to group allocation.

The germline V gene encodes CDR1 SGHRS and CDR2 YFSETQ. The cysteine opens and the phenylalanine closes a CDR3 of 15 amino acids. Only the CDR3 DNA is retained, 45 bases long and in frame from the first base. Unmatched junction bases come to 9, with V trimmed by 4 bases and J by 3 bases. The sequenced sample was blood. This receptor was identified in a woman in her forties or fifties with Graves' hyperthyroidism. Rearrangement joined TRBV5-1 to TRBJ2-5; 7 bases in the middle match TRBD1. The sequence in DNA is TGCGCCAGCAGCACCGCCCCGGGACAGAAAGAGACCCAGTACTTC. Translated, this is CASSTAPGQKETQYF.